This paragraph reports one T cell receptor (beta chain). The source of the sample is a study of cytomegalovirus exposure and HLA in healthy donors. The study ran its PCR with 60 Vbeta and 13 Jbeta primers. Clones were read by immunoSEQ multiplex PCR, and TCRdb kept only the in-frame ones, dropping some. This sample has 160,000 or so clones; roughly 83% occur once, and the top ten carry under 1.1%. Trimming took off 6 bases at V and 8 bases at J, with 13 bases between the two ends. Looked up from germline, CDR1 is MNHNS and CDR2 is SASEGT. The CDR3 extends over 13 amino acids. The receptor comes from a man aged 25-45 years in good health and CMV-seronegative. Sequencing was carried out using PBMCs. This chain joins TRBV6-1 and TRBJ1-4, with a tentative D call TRBD1 (5 bases). The CDR3 nucleotides are TGTGCCAGCAGGGGGCGAGATTTAGAAAAACTGTTTTTT. Encoded protein: CASRGRDLEKLFF.